Listed below are T cell receptor beta chains from one sample, sequenced in a study of cytomegalovirus exposure and HLA in healthy donors. Measured with immunoSEQ multiplex PCR; TCRdb has only the in-frame clones, and not every one. The sample has under 150,000 clones, 70% to 85% seen once. The sample taken for sequencing was PBMCs. The origin of the receptors is a boy aged 5-17 years in good health and CMV-seronegative. The CDR3 runs from the conserved cysteine through the conserved F or W. Fields, in order: V gene, J gene, clone size, D gene, CDR3 protein, CDR3 DNA. A D gene is named only where the DNA matches it firmly. Expanded clones get a size class; other rows say once, few or many, or leave the size out.

V gene: TRBV7-9
J gene: TRBJ1-5
clone size: .
D gene: .
CDR3 protein: CASSRSGGNQPQHF
CDR3 DNA: TGTGCCAGCAGTCGATCCGGGGGTAACCAGCCCCAGCATTTT

V gene: TRBV6-1
J gene: TRBJ1-5
clone size: few
D gene: .
CDR3 protein: CASSEGIDIYSNQPQHF
CDR3 DNA: TGTGCCAGCAGTGAGGGTATTGACATCTATAGCAATCAGCCCCAGCATTTT

V gene: TRBV5-6
J gene: TRBJ2-7
clone size: .
D gene: .
CDR3 protein: CASSGERRGNHYEQYF
CDR3 DNA: TGTGCCAGCAGCGGGGAGCGGCGAGGGAACCACTACGAGCAGTACTTC

V gene: TRBV4-3
J gene: TRBJ2-1
clone size: .
D gene: TRBD2
CDR3 protein: CASSGVLAGGRNEQFF
CDR3 DNA: TGCGCCAGCAGCGGGGTACTAGCGGGAGGGCGCAATGAGCAGTTCTTC

V gene: TRBV5-3
J gene: TRBJ2-1
clone size: .
D gene: .
CDR3 protein: CARSLLAEYNEQFF
CDR3 DNA: TGTGCCAGAAGCTTGTTGGCGGAGTACAATGAGCAGTTCTTC

V gene: TRBV15
J gene: TRBJ1-1
clone size: .
D gene: TRBD1
CDR3 protein: CATSRTGTGGTEAFF
CDR3 DNA: TGTGCCACCAGCAGAACCGGGACAGGGGGGACTGAAGCTTTCTTT

V gene: TRBV27
J gene: TRBJ2-7
clone size: .
D gene: .
CDR3 protein: CASRQGSDEQYF
CDR3 DNA: TGTGCCAGCAGACAGGGTAGTGACGAGCAGTACTTC

V gene: TRBV5-6
J gene: TRBJ2-7
clone size: .
D gene: TRBD1
CDR3 protein: CASSLGQGFYEQYF
CDR3 DNA: TGTGCCAGCAGCTTGGGACAGGGGTTTTACGAGCAGTACTTC

V gene: TRBV5-4
J gene: TRBJ2-5
clone size: .
D gene: .
CDR3 protein: CASSRAGKETQYF
CDR3 DNA: TGTGCCAGCAGCCGGGCGGGGAAGGAGACCCAGTACTTC

V gene: TRBV7-2
J gene: TRBJ2-7
clone size: .
D gene: .
CDR3 protein: CASSLASRVGYEQYF
CDR3 DNA: TGTGCCAGCAGCTTAGCGAGTCGTGTCGGCTACGAGCAGTACTTC

V gene: TRBV9
J gene: TRBJ2-3
clone size: .
D gene: .
CDR3 protein: CASSVTPPPTPGSDTQYF
CDR3 DNA: TGTGCCAGCAGCGTCACCCCACCTCCGACCCCCGGGTCAGATACGCAGTATTTT

V gene: TRBV19
J gene: TRBJ2-3
clone size: .
D gene: TRBD2
CDR3 protein: CASSTGTSGRPSGDTQYF
CDR3 DNA: TGTGCCAGTAGTACCGGGACTAGCGGGAGGCCGTCGGGAGATACGCAGTATTTT

V gene: TRBV5-6
J gene: TRBJ2-3
clone size: .
D gene: TRBD1
CDR3 protein: CASSPITGVRSTDTQYF
CDR3 DNA: TGTGCCAGCAGCCCGATAACAGGGGTGAGGAGCACAGATACGCAGTATTTT

V gene: TRBV30
J gene: TRBJ2-1
clone size: .
D gene: TRBD2
CDR3 protein: CANSPAGGNEQFF
CDR3 DNA: TGTGCCAATTCTCCAGCGGGAGGCAATGAGCAGTTCTTC

V gene: TRBV7-9
J gene: TRBJ2-1
clone size: .
D gene: TRBD2
CDR3 protein: CASSYGTSGWDEQFF
CDR3 DNA: TGTGCCAGCAGCTACGGGACTAGCGGGTGGGATGAGCAGTTCTTC

V gene: TRBV5-6
J gene: TRBJ2-3
clone size: .
D gene: TRBD2
CDR3 protein: CASSFSGSSDTQYF
CDR3 DNA: TGTGCCAGCAGCTTTAGCGGGAGTTCAGATACGCAGTATTTT

V gene: TRBV7-9
J gene: TRBJ2-5
clone size: once
D gene: TRBD2
CDR3 protein: CASSLRSGGDQETQYF
CDR3 DNA: TGTGCCAGCAGCTTAAGGAGCGGGGGGGACCAAGAGACCCAGTACTTC

V gene: TRBV5-1
J gene: TRBJ1-1
clone size: .
D gene: .
CDR3 protein: CASSLGQNLNTEAFF
CDR3 DNA: TGCGCCAGCAGCTTGGGTCAGAACCTGAACACTGAAGCTTTCTTT

V gene: TRBV10-3
J gene: TRBJ1-2
clone size: .
D gene: .
CDR3 protein: CAISESADNYGYTF
CDR3 DNA: TGTGCCATCAGTGAGTCGGCCGATAACTATGGCTACACCTTC

V gene: TRBV4-1
J gene: TRBJ2-3
clone size: .
D gene: TRBD2
CDR3 protein: CASSQDSGGADTQYF
CDR3 DNA: TGCGCCAGCAGCCAAGATAGCGGGGGCGCAGATACGCAGTATTTT

V gene: TRBV6-1
J gene: TRBJ2-1
clone size: .
D gene: TRBD2
CDR3 protein: CASRSGGNNEQFF
CDR3 DNA: TGTGCCAGCAGAAGCGGGGGCAACAATGAGCAGTTCTTC

V gene: TRBV4-1
J gene: TRBJ1-5
clone size: once
D gene: TRBD1
CDR3 protein: CASSSAGTGGNQPQHF
CDR3 DNA: TGCGCCAGCAGCTCTGCCGGGACAGGGGGCAATCAGCCCCAGCATTTT

V gene: TRBV4-3
J gene: TRBJ2-2
clone size: few
D gene: .
CDR3 protein: CASSQPRGTGELFF
CDR3 DNA: TGCGCCAGCAGCCAACCCAGGGGCACCGGGGAGCTGTTTTTT

V gene: TRBV7-2
J gene: TRBJ1-2
clone size: .
D gene: .
CDR3 protein: CASSLKRDTYYGYTF
CDR3 DNA: TGTGCCAGCAGCTTAAAGAGGGACACATACTATGGCTACACCTTC

V gene: TRBV27
J gene: TRBJ2-1
clone size: .
D gene: TRBD2
CDR3 protein: CASSLGLALEKEQFF
CDR3 DNA: TGTGCCAGCAGCCTGGGACTAGCTCTGGAGAAAGAGCAGTTCTTC

V gene: TRBV7-9
J gene: TRBJ1-5
clone size: .
D gene: .
CDR3 protein: CASSLDGGQPQHF
CDR3 DNA: TGTGCCAGCAGCTTAGACGGGGGTCAGCCCCAGCATTTT

V gene: TRBV7-9
J gene: TRBJ1-3
clone size: .
D gene: TRBD1
CDR3 protein: CASSEQGAGRNTIYF
CDR3 DNA: TGTGCCAGCAGCGAACAGGGGGCTGGTAGAAACACCATATATTTT

V gene: TRBV5-6
J gene: TRBJ2-5
clone size: .
D gene: .
CDR3 protein: CASSLAGGIQYF
CDR3 DNA: TGTGCCAGCAGCTTGGCCGGGGGAATCCAGTACTTC

V gene: TRBV6-5
J gene: TRBJ2-7
clone size: once
D gene: .
CDR3 protein: CASSRTLPGHEQYF
CDR3 DNA: TGTGCCAGCAGCCGCACATTACCAGGTCACGAGCAGTACTTC

V gene: TRBV6-4
J gene: TRBJ2-1
clone size: .
D gene: .
CDR3 protein: CASSGGNGNEQFF
CDR3 DNA: TGTGCCAGCAGTGGAGGGAATGGAAATGAGCAGTTCTTC

V gene: TRBV7-4
J gene: TRBJ2-7
clone size: .
D gene: .
CDR3 protein: CASSFWGLYEQYF
CDR3 DNA: TGTGCCAGCAGCTTCTGGGGGCTTTACGAGCAGTACTTC

V gene: TRBV7-8
J gene: TRBJ1-1
clone size: .
D gene: .
CDR3 protein: CASSYSDMLGEAFF
CDR3 DNA: TGTGCCAGCAGCTACTCGGACATGCTCGGTGAAGCTTTCTTT

V gene: TRBV6-6
J gene: TRBJ1-2
clone size: .
D gene: .
CDR3 protein: CATYLQGIYGYTF
CDR3 DNA: TGTGCCACCTATTTACAGGGAATCTATGGCTACACCTTC

V gene: TRBV2
J gene: TRBJ2-7
clone size: .
D gene: TRBD1
CDR3 protein: CASSDDRGYEQYF
CDR3 DNA: TGTGCCAGCAGTGACGACAGGGGCTACGAGCAGTACTTC

V gene: TRBV4-1
J gene: TRBJ1-1
clone size: .
D gene: TRBD1
CDR3 protein: CASSQDERTGTAKFF
CDR3 DNA: TGCGCCAGCAGCCAAGACGAGAGAACCGGGACAGCTAAATTCTTT

V gene: TRBV6-5
J gene: TRBJ2-3
clone size: .
D gene: .
CDR3 protein: CASSYSFGTADTQYF
CDR3 DNA: TGTGCCAGCAGTTACTCTTTCGGGACTGCAGATACGCAGTATTTT

V gene: TRBV7-9
J gene: TRBJ1-5
clone size: .
D gene: .
CDR3 protein: CASSSQGRGGNQPQHF
CDR3 DNA: TGTGCCAGCAGCTCCCAGGGGAGGGGGGGCAATCAGCCCCAGCATTTT

V gene: TRBV2
J gene: TRBJ2-1
clone size: .
D gene: TRBD2
CDR3 protein: CASSGLADNEQFF
CDR3 DNA: TGTGCCAGCAGTGGACTAGCGGACAATGAGCAGTTCTTC

V gene: TRBV5-4
J gene: TRBJ2-7
clone size: .
D gene: TRBD1
CDR3 protein: CASSPTGASSYEQYF
CDR3 DNA: TGTGCCAGCAGCCCTACAGGGGCTTCCTCCTACGAGCAGTACTTC

V gene: TRBV11-3
J gene: TRBJ1-3
clone size: .
D gene: .
CDR3 protein: CASSTGMGNTIYF
CDR3 DNA: TGTGCCAGCAGCACAGGGATGGGAAACACCATATATTTT

V gene: TRBV7-3
J gene: TRBJ1-6
clone size: .
D gene: .
CDR3 protein: CASSASTGIGSPLHF
CDR3 DNA: TGTGCCAGCAGCGCCTCTACAGGAATCGGATCACCCCTCCACTTT

V gene: TRBV5-6
J gene: TRBJ1-2
clone size: .
D gene: .
CDR3 protein: CASSLDGEIPGYTF
CDR3 DNA: TGTGCCAGCAGCTTGGATGGGGAGATTCCTGGCTACACCTTC